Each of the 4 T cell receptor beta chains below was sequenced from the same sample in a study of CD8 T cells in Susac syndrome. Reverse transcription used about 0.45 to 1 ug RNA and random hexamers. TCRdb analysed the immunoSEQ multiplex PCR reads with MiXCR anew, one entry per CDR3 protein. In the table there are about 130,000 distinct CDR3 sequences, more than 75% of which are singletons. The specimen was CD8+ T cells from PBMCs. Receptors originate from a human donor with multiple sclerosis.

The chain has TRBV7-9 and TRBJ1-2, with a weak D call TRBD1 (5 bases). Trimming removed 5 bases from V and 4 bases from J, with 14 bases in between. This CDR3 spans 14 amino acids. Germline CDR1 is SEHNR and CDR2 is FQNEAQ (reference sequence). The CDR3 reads CASSPSGKGYGYTF. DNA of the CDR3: TGTGCCAGCAGCCCCTCAGGGAAGGGCTATGGCTACACCTTC.

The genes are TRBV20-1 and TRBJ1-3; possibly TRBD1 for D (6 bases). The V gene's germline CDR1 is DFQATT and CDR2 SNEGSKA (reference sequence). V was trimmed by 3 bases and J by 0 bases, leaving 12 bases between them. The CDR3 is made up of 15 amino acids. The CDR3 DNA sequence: TGCAGTGCTAGGGACAGCTTGAGCTCTGGAAACACCATATATTTT. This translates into CSARDSLSSGNTIYF.

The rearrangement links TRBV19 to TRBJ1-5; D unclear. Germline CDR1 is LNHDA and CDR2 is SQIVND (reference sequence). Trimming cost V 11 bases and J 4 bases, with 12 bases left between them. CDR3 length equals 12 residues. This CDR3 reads CACRNGNQPQHF. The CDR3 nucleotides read TGTGCCTGCCGCAATGGTAATCAGCCCCAGCATTTT. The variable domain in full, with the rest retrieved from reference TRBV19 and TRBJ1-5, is DGGITQSPKYLFRKEGQNVTLSCEQNLNHDAMYWYRQDPGQGLRLIYYSQIVNDFQKGDIAEGYSVSREKKESFPLTVTSAQKNPTAFYLCACRNGNQPQHFGDGTRLSIL.

The DNA for the CDR3 is TGTGCCAGCAGCCAAGGGGGAAACCCCATGAACACTGAAGCTTTCTTT. Translating gives CASSQGGNPMNTEAFF. V is TRBV3-1 and J is TRBJ1-1; D gene ambiguous. CDR1 and CDR2 from the germline V gene are LGHDT and YNNKEL (reference sequence). This CDR3 has 16 amino acids. Trimming pared 1 base from V and 0 bases from J, leaving 12 bases between.